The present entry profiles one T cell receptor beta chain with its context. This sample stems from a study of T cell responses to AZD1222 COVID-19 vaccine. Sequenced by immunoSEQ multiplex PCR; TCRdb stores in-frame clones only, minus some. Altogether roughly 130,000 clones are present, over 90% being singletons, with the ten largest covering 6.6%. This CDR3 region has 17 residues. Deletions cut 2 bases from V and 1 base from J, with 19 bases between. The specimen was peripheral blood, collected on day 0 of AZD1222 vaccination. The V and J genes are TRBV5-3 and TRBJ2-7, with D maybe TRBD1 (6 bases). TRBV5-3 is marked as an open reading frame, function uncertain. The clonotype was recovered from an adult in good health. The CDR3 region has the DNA TGTGCCAGAAGCTTCAGAAACCACCAGGACAGATCCTACGAGCAGTACTTC. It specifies CARSFRNHQDRSYEQYF.